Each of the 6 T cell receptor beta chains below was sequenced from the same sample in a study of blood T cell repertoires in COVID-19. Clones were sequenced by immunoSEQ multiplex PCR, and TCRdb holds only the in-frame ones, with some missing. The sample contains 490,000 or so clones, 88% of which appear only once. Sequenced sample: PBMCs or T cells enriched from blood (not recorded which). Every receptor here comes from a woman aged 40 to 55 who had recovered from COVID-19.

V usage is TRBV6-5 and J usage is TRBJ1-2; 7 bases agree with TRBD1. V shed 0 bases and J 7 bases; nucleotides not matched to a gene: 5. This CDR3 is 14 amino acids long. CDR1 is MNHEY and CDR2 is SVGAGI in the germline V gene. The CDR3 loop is CASSYSQGEVGYTF. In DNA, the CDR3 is TGTGCCAGCAGTTACTCGCAGGGGGAGGTTGGCTACACCTTC.

CDR3 in DNA: TGTGCCAGCAGCCAAGAATCGAGGGCTGGGGGGGCCCAGTACTTC. Its translation: CASSQESRAGGAQYF. The chain employs TRBV14 and TRBJ2-5; TRBD2 aligns across 7 bases. CDR3 length: 15 residues. Trimming at V came to 0 bases and at J to 9 bases, leaving 10 bases not matched to a gene. Germline V gene sequence: CDR1 SGHDN, CDR2 FVKESK. The variable domain in full, completed from reference TRBV14 and TRBJ2-5, reads EAGVTQFPSHSVIEKGQTVTLRCDPISGHDNLYWYRRVMGKEIKFLLHFVKESKQDESGMPNNRFLAERTGGTYSTLKVQPAELEDSGVYFCASSQESRAGGAQYFGPGTRLLVL.

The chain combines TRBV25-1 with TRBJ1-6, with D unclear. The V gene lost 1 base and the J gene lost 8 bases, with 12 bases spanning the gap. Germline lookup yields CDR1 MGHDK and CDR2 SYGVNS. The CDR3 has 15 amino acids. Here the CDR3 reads CASSESGWSYSPLHF. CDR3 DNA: TGTGCCAGCAGTGAATCGGGTTGGAGTTATTCACCCCTCCACTTT.

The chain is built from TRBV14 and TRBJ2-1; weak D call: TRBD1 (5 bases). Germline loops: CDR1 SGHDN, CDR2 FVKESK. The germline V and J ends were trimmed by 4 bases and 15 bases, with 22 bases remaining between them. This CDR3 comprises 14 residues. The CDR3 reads CASSPGHSVAWTFF. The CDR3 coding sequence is TGTGCCAGCAGCCCTGGACATTCGGTTGCGTGGACGTTCTTC.

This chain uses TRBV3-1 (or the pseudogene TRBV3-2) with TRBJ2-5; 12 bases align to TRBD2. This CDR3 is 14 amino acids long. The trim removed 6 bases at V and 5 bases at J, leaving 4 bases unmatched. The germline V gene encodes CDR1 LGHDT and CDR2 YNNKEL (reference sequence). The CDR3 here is CASRTSGSVETQYF. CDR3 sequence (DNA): TGTGCCAGCAGGACTAGCGGGAGTGTGGAGACCCAGTACTTC.

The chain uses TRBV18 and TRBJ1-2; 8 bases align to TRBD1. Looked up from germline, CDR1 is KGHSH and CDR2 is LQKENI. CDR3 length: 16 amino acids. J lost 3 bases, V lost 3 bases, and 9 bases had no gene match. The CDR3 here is CASSPAPGGSDYGYTF. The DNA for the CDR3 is TGTGCCAGCTCACCGGCTCCAGGGGGCTCTGACTATGGCTACACCTTC.